This T cell receptor (beta chain) was identified in a study of persistence of HIV-infected CD4 T cells. An overlapping HIV-1 Gag peptide pool stimulated these cells at 0.95 to 1 ug/peptide/mL. CD40L/CD69 double-negative CD45RO-high memory CD4+ T cells were collected. Of note for this clone: Its antigen is unidentified.

The ends were cut back, 4 bases at V and 4 bases at J, with 8 bases in the middle. The CDR3 totals 13 residues. CDR1 and CDR2 (germline): SNHLY, FYNNEI. The libraries were made with immunoSEQ version 4 in survey mode. The method was immunoSEQ multiplex PCR; TCRdb's version includes in-frame clones alone and lacks a portion of them. This sample yields tens of thousands of clones, of which under 80% are seen a single time; about 1.8% belongs to the top ten. This TCR was sampled from an adult man with HIV who was CMV-seropositive. The material was CD4+ T cells sorted from PBMCs after approximately 19-hour stimulation, obtained from a patient who received antiretroviral therapy. The rearrangement joins TRBV2 to TRBJ2-1; D may correspond to TRBD1 or TRBD2 (5 bases each). This CDR3 reads CASSGDGYNEQFF. The CDR3 DNA reads TGTGCCAGCAGTGGGGACGGTTACAATGAGCAGTTCTTC.